This TCR beta chain originates from a study of cytomegalovirus exposure and HLA in healthy donors. Overall study results and limits: Cytomegalovirus-associated status was assigned to more than 150 TCR beta chains. In most subjects, TCR beta sequences reportedly gave accurate predictions of HLA-A and HLA-B alleles. In a later analysis, common viral pathogens appeared linked to several of the most significant clusters. Later work found most CMV-associated TCR beta chains apparently HLA-restricted.

The germline gives CDR1 LGHNT, CDR2 FRNRAP. The CDR3 totals 10 residues. V dropped 0 bases and J dropped 13 bases, with 6 bases sitting between them. This clone has a handful of counts. The antigen is unknown. The PCR contained 60 Vbeta and 13 Jbeta primers. Libraries were prepared by immunoSEQ multiplex PCR; TCRdb keeps only in-frame clonotypes and omits some of them. The profile shows over 100,000 clones, over 60% of them singletons. Sequencing was done on a sample of PBMCs. The receptor's source is a man aged 25-40 years in good health and CMV-seropositive. The V and J genes are TRBV12-5 and TRBJ2-5; D uncertain. The CDR3 reads CASGLVLRYF. CDR3 sequence (DNA): TGTGCTAGTGGTTTGGTACTGCGGTACTTC. Drawing the rest from reference TRBV12-5 and TRBJ2-5, the complete variable domain is DARVTQTPRHKVTEMGQEVTMRCQPILGHNTVFWYRQTMMQGLELLAYFRNRAPLDDSGMPKDRFSAEMPDATLATLKIQPSEPRDSAVYFCASGLVLRYFGPGTRLLVL.